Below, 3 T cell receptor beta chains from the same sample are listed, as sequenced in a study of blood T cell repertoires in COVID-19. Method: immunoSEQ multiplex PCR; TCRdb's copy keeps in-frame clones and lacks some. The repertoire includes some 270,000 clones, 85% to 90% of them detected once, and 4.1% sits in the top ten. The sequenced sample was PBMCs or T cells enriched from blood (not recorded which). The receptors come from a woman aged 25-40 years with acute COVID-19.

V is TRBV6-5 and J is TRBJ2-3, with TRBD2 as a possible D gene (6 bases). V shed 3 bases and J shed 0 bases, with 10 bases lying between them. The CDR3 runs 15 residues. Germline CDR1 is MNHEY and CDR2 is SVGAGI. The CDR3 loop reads CASSYGGSSTDTQYF. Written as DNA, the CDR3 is TGTGCCAGCAGTTATGGGGGGTCTAGCACAGATACGCAGTATTTT.

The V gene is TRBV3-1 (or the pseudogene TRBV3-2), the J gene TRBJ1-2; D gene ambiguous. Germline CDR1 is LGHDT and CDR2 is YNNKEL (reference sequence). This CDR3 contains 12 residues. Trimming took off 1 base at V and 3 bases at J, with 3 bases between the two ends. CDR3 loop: CASSQGHYGYTF. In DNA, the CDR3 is TGTGCCAGCAGCCAAGGGCACTATGGCTACACCTTC.

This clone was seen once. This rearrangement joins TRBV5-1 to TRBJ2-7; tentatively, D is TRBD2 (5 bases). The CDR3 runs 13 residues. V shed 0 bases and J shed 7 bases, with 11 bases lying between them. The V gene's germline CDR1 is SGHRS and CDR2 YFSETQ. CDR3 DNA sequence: TGCGCCAGCAGCTTGGGAGAATCGGGAGAGCAGTACTTC. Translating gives CASSLGESGEQYF.